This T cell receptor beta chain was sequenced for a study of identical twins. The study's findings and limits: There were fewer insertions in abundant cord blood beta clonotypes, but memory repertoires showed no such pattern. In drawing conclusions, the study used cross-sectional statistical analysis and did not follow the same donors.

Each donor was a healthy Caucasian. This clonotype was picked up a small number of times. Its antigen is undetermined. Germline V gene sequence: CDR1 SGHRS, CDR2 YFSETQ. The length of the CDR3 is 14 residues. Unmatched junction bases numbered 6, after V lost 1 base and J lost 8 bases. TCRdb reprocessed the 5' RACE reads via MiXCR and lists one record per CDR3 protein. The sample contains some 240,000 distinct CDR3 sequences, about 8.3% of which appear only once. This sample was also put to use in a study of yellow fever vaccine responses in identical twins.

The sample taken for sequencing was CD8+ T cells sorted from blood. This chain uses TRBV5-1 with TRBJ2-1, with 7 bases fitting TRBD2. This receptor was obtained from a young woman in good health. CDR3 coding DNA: TGCGCCAGCAGCTTGTGGGCGGGAGCGGATGAGCAGTTCTTC. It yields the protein CASSLWAGADEQFF.